This TCR beta chain is from a study of T cell responses to AZD1222 COVID-19 vaccine. Study observations and caveats: Spike was spanned by vaccine-associated CD4 TCRs, which were dominant at 160-218 and 743-854. Donors were chiefly white British, with a greater number of females, and clonal diversity was perhaps underestimated. Spike-specific TCR breadth and depth rose after two AZD1222 doses.

The CDR3 covers 14 residues. Trimming removed 0 bases at V and 2 bases at J, with 8 bases between. From germline, CDR1 is LGHNA and CDR2 YSLEER. TCRdb's copy holds only in-frame clones and misses some; the assay was immunoSEQ multiplex PCR. The table lists 95,000 to 110,000 clones, roughly 88% of them singletons. In the case of this clone: Its specificity is not known.

This sequence joins TRBV4-3 and TRBJ2-7, with a tentative D call TRBD1 (5 bases). Source: peripheral blood, taken on day 0 of AZD1222 vaccination. This TCR came from an adult in good health. For the CDR3, the DNA is TGCGCCAGCAGCCAAGATGAAGGGGCCTACGAGCAGTACTTC. As protein: CASSQDEGAYEQYF.